This TCR beta chain was sequenced for a study of T cells in pancreatic ductal adenocarcinoma. Assay: immunoSEQ multiplex PCR; the TCRdb copy retains only in-frame clones and omits some. The repertoire consists of 16,000 or so clones, with more than 75% occurring once and the leading ten covering about 15%. Whole-study results and caveats: Unique clonotypes were roughly 7.2-fold more numerous in blood than in tumor. Comparisons of tumor and blood clonality may show falsely lower tumor diversity.

Surgery without prior neoadjuvant therapy was the treatment of the selected pancreatic ductal adenocarcinoma patients. The CDR3 length is 16 residues. Germline CDR1 and CDR2: GTSNPN and SVGIG (reference sequence). The V end was cut by 0 bases, the J end by 3 bases, with 14 bases between. A word on this clone: Its antigen is still unknown.

The sample taken for sequencing was PBMCs. This TCR came from a human donor with pancreatic ductal adenocarcinoma. The chain carries TRBV30 and TRBJ1-4, with D perhaps matching TRBD1 (6 bases). The CDR3 here is CAWSVLGGRANEKLFF. In DNA form, the CDR3 reads TGTGCCTGGAGTGTACTTGGGGGGCGAGCTAATGAAAAACTGTTTTTT.